These T cell receptor beta chains were read from a single sample in a study of blood T cell repertoires in COVID-19. Sequencing was performed with immunoSEQ multiplex PCR; in TCRdb, only in-frame clones are kept and a portion is missing. This table has over 35,000 clones, roughly nine tenths appearing once. The material sequenced was peripheral blood. These receptors all stem from a man aged 70-80 years with active COVID-19. The CDR3 runs from the conserved cysteine through the conserved F or W. The D gene is left open where the match is weak. Size tells how often a clone was seen (once, few, many) or the class of an expanded clone, and some rows leave it out.

j_call clone_size d_call v_call cdr3_aa cdr3_nt
TRBJ2-1 NA NA TRBV9 CASSVGAARWGDEQFF TGTGCCAGCAGCGTAGGGGCGGCGCGCTGGGGCGATGAGCAGTTCTTC
TRBJ2-3 NA TRBD1 TRBV6-2/TRBV6-3 CASSPDRASTDTQYF TGTGCCAGCAGCCCCGACAGGGCAAGCACAGATACGCAGTATTTT
TRBJ1-2 once NA TRBV5-6 CASSYQGNYGYTF TGTGCCAGCAGCTACCAGGGTAACTATGGCTACACCTTC
TRBJ2-1 few TRBD2 TRBV7-9 CASSPPLRLAVHNEQFF TGTGCCAGCAGCCCCCCATTGCGGCTAGCGGTACACAATGAGCAGTTCTTC
TRBJ2-2 NA TRBD2 TRBV28 CASTHGLAGEIGELFF TGTGCCAGCACCCACGGACTAGCGGGAGAGATCGGGGAGCTGTTTTTT
TRBJ2-3 once NA TRBV7-7 CASSLGGGRADTQYF TGTGCCAGCAGCTTAGGGGGCGGTAGGGCAGATACGCAGTATTTT
TRBJ2-7 NA NA TRBV7-2 CASSLVGKEEQYF TGTGCCAGCAGCTTAGTGGGCAAGGAAGAGCAGTACTTC
TRBJ1-1 NA NA TRBV9 CASTPSPTLGTEAFF TGTGCCAGCACCCCCTCCCCGACATTAGGCACTGAAGCTTTCTTT
TRBJ1-5 NA NA TRBV9 CASSVRTENQPQHF TGTGCCAGCAGCGTAAGGACAGAAAATCAGCCCCAGCATTTT
TRBJ2-1 NA TRBD2 TRBV6-2/TRBV6-3 CASSQSGGRIREQFF TGTGCCAGCAGCCAGAGCGGGGGCCGGATACGAGAGCAGTTCTTC
TRBJ2-1 once NA TRBV27 CASSFRGVTYNEQFF TGTGCCAGCAGTTTCCGCGGAGTGACCTACAATGAGCAGTTCTTC
TRBJ1-2 NA NA TRBV6-2/TRBV6-3 CASSQPRQAFYGYTF TGTGCCAGCAGTCAACCACGACAGGCCTTCTATGGCTACACCTTC
TRBJ1-6 NA NA TRBV20-1 CSASSVLMTSYNSPLHF TGCAGTGCTAGTTCGGTCCTCATGACATCCTATAATTCACCCCTCCACTTT
TRBJ2-5 NA TRBD2 TRBV7-3 CASSNSGRATGETQYF TGTGCCAGCAGCAATAGCGGGAGGGCCACGGGGGAGACCCAGTACTTC
TRBJ2-4 NA NA TRBV21-1 CASSKGIAGGPLAKNIQYF TGTGCCAGCAGCAAAGGAATAGCGGGAGGGCCTCTAGCCAAAAACATTCAGTACTTC
TRBJ2-2 NA NA TRBV9 CASRTGRWTGELFF TGTGCCAGCAGAACGGGGAGGTGGACCGGGGAGCTGTTTTTT
TRBJ2-7 NA NA TRBV10-3 CAISDLSGLNYEQYF TGTGCCATCAGTGACCTATCGGGTCTAAACTACGAGCAGTACTTC
TRBJ1-1 NA NA TRBV29-1 CSVAVARGSSEAFF TGCAGCGTTGCGGTCGCCAGGGGTTCATCTGAAGCTTTCTTT
TRBJ2-2 NA TRBD2 TRBV4-1 CASSQVGLAGRGATGELFF TGCGCCAGCAGCCAAGTTGGACTAGCGGGAAGGGGGGCCACCGGGGAGCTGTTTTTT
TRBJ2-7 NA NA TRBV12-1 CASSSRTGGRHPYEQYF TGTGCCAGCAGCTCCCGGACAGGGGGCCGACACCCCTACGAGCAGTACTTC
TRBJ2-4 NA NA TRBV28 CASSLGHTEYF TGTGCCAGCAGTTTGGGACACACGGAGTACTTC
TRBJ1-4 NA NA TRBV6-5 CASSYEGGTNEKLFF TGTGCCAGCAGTTACGAGGGGGGGACTAATGAAAAACTGTTTTTT
TRBJ1-3 once NA TRBV4-2 CASSQDFRGGNGNTIYF TGTGCCAGCAGCCAAGATTTTCGGGGGGGCAATGGAAACACCATATATTTT
TRBJ1-2 NA NA TRBV18 CASSPPNAGFDYGYTF TGTGCCAGCTCACCACCGAATGCAGGGTTCGACTATGGCTACACCTTC
TRBJ2-5 NA TRBD1 TRBV5-1 CASSGGTGGYQETQYF TGCGCCAGCAGTGGGGGGACAGGAGGGTATCAAGAGACCCAGTACTTC
TRBJ1-1 NA NA TRBV27 CASSLTLGGGEAFF TGTGCCAGCAGTCTTACCTTGGGGGGGGGAGAAGCTTTCTTT
TRBJ2-7 NA TRBD1 TRBV2 CASSKPRDRGTYEQYF TGTGCCAGCAGTAAACCTCGGGACAGGGGAACCTACGAGCAGTACTTC
TRBJ2-1 once TRBD1 TRBV5-5 CASSNGQGWAYNEQFF TGTGCCAGCAGCAATGGACAGGGCTGGGCCTACAATGAGCAGTTCTTC
TRBJ2-3 NA TRBD2 TRBV29-1 CSAPGAGGSTDTQYF TGCAGCGCACCAGGGGCGGGAGGTAGCACAGATACGCAGTATTTT
TRBJ1-2 NA TRBD1 TRBV6-5 CASSSHGTADYGYTF TGTGCCAGCAGTTCTCACGGGACAGCAGACTATGGCTACACCTTC
TRBJ2-7 NA NA TRBV7-2 CASSPPNKSGYEQYF TGTGCCAGCAGCCCCCCGAACAAATCGGGGTACGAGCAGTACTTC
TRBJ1-1 NA NA TRBV6-5 CASREGVGTEAFF TGTGCCAGCAGGGAGGGAGTTGGCACTGAAGCTTTCTTT
TRBJ1-2 NA TRBD1 TRBV28 CASSLVGQGAVYGYTF TGTGCCAGCAGTTTAGTGGGACAGGGGGCTGTCTATGGCTACACCTTC
TRBJ2-7 NA NA TRBV21-1 CASSERGQGIYEQYF TGTGCCAGCAGCGAGCGAGGGCAGGGGATCTACGAGCAGTACTTC
TRBJ2-5 NA NA TRBV28 CASSFVEPTQYF TGTGCCAGCAGTTTCGTGGAGCCGACCCAGTACTTC
TRBJ1-2 NA TRBD1 TRBV3-1/TRBV3-2 CASSHWDRDNYGYTF TGTGCCAGCAGCCACTGGGACAGGGATAACTATGGCTACACCTTC
TRBJ1-6 NA TRBD1 TRBV12-3/TRBV12-4 CASRRTGGSPLHF TGTGCCAGCAGACGGACAGGGGGTTCACCCCTCCACTTT
TRBJ2-7 NA NA TRBV12-3/TRBV12-4 CASSSGQYEQYF TGTGCCAGCAGTTCCGGACAGTACGAGCAGTACTTC
TRBJ2-1 once NA TRBV4-3 CASSQDRGLGGLTNEQFF TGCGCCAGCAGCCAAGATCGAGGACTAGGGGGTCTGACCAATGAGCAGTTCTTC
TRBJ2-1 NA NA TRBV6-2/TRBV6-3 CASSRLGSYNEQFF TGTGCCAGCAGCCGACTAGGCTCCTACAATGAGCAGTTCTTC
TRBJ1-2 NA TRBD1 TRBV6-5 CASSKDRGRDGYTF TGTGCCAGCAGCAAGGACAGGGGGCGGGATGGCTACACCTTC
TRBJ1-1 NA TRBD1 TRBV7-9 CASSTRTGGDMNTEAFF TGTGCCAGCAGCACCCGGACAGGGGGTGACATGAACACTGAAGCTTTCTTT
TRBJ1-6 NA NA TRBV6-6 CASSYSTVNSPLHF TGTGCCAGCAGTTATAGTACAGTTAATTCACCCCTCCACTTT
TRBJ2-1 NA NA TRBV9 CASSLPHEGIYNEQFF TGTGCCAGCAGCCTCCCCCATGAGGGTATTTACAATGAGCAGTTCTTC
TRBJ1-6 NA TRBD1 TRBV4-1 CASSQEQGLGDSPLHF TGCGCCAGCAGCCAAGAACAGGGGTTAGGTGATTCACCCCTCCACTTT
TRBJ2-1 NA TRBD2 TRBV11-2 CASSFMPGLAVYNEQFF TGTGCCAGCAGCTTCATGCCGGGACTAGCGGTCTACAATGAGCAGTTCTTC
TRBJ1-5 NA TRBD1 TRBV6-2/TRBV6-3 CASSLDQGQGGQPQHF TGTGCCAGCAGTTTAGATCAAGGGCAGGGGGGACAGCCCCAGCATTTT
TRBJ2-6 NA NA TRBV5-1 CASSGLSYTGANVLTF TGCGCCAGCAGCGGCTTGTCGTACACTGGGGCCAACGTCCTGACTTTC
TRBJ1-4 NA NA TRBV24-1 CATSDPRATNEKLFF TGTGCCACCAGTGACCCACGGGCAACTAATGAAAAACTGTTTTTT